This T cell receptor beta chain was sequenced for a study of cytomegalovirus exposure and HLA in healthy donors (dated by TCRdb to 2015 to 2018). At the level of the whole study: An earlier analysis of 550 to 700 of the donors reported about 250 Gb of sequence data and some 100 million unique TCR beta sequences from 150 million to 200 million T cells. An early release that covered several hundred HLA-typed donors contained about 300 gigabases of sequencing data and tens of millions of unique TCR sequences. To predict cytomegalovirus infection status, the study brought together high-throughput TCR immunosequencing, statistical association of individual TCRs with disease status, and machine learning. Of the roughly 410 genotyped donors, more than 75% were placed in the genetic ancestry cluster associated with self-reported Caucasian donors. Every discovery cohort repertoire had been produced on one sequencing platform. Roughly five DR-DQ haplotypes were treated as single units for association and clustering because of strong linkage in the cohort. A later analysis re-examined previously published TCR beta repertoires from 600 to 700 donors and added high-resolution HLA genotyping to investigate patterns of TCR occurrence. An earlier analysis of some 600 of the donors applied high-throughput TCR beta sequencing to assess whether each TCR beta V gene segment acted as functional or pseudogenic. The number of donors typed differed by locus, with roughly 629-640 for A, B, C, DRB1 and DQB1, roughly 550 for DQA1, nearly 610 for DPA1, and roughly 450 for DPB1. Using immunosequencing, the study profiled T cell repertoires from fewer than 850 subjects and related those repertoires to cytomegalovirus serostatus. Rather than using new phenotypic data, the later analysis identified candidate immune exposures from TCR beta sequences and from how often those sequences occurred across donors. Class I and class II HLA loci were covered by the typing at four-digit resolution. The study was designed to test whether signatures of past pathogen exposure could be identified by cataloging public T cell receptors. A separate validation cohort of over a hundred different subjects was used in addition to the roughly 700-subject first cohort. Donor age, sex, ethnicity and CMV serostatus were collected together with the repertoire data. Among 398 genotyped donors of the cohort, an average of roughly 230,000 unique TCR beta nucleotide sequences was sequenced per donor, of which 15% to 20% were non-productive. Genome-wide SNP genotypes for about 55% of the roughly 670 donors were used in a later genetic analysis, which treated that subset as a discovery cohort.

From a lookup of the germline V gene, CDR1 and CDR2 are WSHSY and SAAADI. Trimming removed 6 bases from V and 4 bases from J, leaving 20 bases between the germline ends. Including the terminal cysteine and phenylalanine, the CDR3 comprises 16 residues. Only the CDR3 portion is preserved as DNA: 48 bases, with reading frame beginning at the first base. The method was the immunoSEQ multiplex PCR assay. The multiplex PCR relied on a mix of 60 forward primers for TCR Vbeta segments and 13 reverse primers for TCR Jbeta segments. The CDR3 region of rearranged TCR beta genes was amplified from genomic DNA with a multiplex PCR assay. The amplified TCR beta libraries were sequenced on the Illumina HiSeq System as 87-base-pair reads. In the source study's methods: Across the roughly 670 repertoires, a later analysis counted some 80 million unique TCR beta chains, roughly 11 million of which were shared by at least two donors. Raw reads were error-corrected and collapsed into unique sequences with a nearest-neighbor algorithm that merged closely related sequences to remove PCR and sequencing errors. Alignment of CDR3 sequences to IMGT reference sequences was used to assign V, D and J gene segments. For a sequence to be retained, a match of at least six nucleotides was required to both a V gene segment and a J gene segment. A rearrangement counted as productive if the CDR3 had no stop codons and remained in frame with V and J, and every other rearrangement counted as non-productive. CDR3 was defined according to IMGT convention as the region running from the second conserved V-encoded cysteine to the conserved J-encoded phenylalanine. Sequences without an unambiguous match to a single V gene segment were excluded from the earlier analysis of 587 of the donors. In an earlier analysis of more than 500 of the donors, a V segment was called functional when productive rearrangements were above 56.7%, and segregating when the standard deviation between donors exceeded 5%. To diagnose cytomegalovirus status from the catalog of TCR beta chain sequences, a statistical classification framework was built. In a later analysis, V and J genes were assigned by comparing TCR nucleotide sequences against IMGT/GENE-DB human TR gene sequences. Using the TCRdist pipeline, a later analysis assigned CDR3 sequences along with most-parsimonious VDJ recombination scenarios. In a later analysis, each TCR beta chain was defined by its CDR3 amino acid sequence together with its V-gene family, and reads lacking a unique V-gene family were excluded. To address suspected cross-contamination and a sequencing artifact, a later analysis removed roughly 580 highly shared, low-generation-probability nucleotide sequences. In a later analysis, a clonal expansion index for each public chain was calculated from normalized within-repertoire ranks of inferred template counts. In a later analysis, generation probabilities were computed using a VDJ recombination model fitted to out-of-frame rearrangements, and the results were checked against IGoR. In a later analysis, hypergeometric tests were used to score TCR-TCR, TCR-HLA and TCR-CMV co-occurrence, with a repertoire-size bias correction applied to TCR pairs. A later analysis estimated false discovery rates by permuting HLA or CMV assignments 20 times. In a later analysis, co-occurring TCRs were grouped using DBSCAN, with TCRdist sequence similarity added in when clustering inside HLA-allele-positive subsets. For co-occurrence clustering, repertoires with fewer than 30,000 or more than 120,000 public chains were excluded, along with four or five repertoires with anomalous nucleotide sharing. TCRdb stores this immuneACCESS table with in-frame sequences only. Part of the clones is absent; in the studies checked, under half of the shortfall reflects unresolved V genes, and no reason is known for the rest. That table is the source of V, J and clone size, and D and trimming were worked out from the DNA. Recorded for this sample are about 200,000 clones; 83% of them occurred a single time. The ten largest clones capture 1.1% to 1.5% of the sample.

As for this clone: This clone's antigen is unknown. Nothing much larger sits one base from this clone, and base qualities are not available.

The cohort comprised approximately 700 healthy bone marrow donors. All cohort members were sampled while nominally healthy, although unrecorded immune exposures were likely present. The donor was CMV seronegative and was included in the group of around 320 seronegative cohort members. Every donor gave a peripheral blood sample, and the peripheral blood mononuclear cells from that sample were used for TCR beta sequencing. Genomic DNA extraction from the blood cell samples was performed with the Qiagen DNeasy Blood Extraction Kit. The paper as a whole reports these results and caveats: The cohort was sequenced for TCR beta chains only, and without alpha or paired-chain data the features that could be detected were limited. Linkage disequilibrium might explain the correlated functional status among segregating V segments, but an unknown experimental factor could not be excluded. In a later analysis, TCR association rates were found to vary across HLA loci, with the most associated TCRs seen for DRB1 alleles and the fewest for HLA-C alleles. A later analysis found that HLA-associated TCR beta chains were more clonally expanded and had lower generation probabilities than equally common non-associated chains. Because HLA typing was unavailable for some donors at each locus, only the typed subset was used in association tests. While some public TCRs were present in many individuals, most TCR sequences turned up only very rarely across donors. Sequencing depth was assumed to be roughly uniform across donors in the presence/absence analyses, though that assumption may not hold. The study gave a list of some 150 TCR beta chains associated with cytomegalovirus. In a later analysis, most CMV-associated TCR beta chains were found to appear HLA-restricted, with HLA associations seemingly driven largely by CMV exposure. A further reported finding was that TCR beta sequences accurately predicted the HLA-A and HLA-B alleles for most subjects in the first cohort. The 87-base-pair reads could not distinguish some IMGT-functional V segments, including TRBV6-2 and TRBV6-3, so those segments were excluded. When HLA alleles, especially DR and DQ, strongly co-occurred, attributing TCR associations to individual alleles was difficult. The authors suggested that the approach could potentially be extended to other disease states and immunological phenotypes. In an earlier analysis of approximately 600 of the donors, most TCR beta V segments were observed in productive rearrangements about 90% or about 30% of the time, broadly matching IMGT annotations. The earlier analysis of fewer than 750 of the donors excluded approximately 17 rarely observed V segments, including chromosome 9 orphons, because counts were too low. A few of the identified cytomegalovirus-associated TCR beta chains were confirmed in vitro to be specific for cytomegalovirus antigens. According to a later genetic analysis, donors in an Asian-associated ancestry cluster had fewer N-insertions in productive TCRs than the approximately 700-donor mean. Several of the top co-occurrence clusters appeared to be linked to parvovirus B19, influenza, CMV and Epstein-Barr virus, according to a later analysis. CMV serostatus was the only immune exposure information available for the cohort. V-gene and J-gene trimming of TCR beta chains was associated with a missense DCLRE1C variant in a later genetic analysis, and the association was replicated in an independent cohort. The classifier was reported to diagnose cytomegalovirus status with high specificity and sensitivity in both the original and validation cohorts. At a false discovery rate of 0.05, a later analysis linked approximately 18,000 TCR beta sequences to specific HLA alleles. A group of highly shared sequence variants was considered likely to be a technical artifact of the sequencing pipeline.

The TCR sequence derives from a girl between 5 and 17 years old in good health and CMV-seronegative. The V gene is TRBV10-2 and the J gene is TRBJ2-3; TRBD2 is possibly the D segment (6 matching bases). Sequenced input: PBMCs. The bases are TGCGCCAGCAGCTCTCCCGGGCGGTCTAGCGCAGATACGCAGTATTTT. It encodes CASSSPGRSSADTQYF.